This record covers a single T cell receptor beta chain. Sequencing used immunoSEQ multiplex PCR; TCRdb keeps in-frame clones, though not all of them. The table records about 130,000 clones, approximately 80% of them present only once. The data were taken from a study of cytomegalovirus exposure and HLA in healthy donors. In germline, CDR1 is SEHNR, CDR2 FQNEAQ (reference sequence). The V end was cut by 5 bases, the J end by 1 base, with 12 bases between. CDR3 length equals 14 residues. This rearrangement joins TRBV7-9 to TRBJ2-7, with TRBD1 as a possible D gene (5 bases). Sequenced material: PBMCs. The source of this sequence is a young man in good health and CMV-seropositive. CDR3 in DNA: TGTGCCAGCAGCGTAGGGGCAGGGTCCTACGAGCAGTACTTC. Amino acid sequence: CASSVGAGSYEQYF.